These T cell receptor beta chains were read from a single sample in a study of identical twins. TCRdb analysed the 5' RACE reads with MiXCR anew, one entry per CDR3 protein. The repertoire holds more than 650,000 distinct CDR3 sequences, with around 6% as singletons. Sequenced material: naive T cells sorted from blood. These receptors originate from a man aged 18 to 29 in good health. CDR3s leave out the opening cysteine and the closing phenylalanine or tryptophan.

j_call,v_call,cdr3_aa
TRBJ2-2,TRBV15,ATSGNVALLRAGELF
TRBJ1-6,TRBV12-3/TRBV12-4,ASSTGSYSPLH
TRBJ2-2,TRBV5-1,ASSSAPTGELF
TRBJ2-1,TRBV15,ATSRDVAGVMYNEQF
TRBJ2-5,TRBV4-1,ASSQEGGGKETQY
TRBJ2-2,TRBV5-1,ASSWGHGPANTGELF
TRBJ2-1,TRBV6-2/TRBV6-3,ASSYGLDYYNEQF
TRBJ2-2,TRBV12-3/TRBV12-4,ASTPRSGGELF
TRBJ1-2,TRBV12-3/TRBV12-4,ASSLANRDYT
TRBJ1-5,TRBV9,ASSVGGYQSAQH
TRBJ2-2,TRBV4-2,ASSQENLAGVSPNTGELF
TRBJ2-5,TRBV11-2,ASSLVPSPTSGGQETQY
TRBJ2-5,TRBV7-2,ASSLEGRNQETQY
TRBJ2-7,TRBV5-5,ASSLLVYETASYEQY
TRBJ1-2,TRBV18,ASSPLPGQGNHGYT
TRBJ2-3,TRBV7-6,ASSLRQGRGTDTQY
TRBJ2-3,TRBV29-1,SVGFLAGVTTDTQY
TRBJ2-5,TRBV27,ASSSRDTQETQY
TRBJ2-2,TRBV19,ASSQLGSGELF
TRBJ2-1,TRBV5-5,ASSLVGENYNEQF
TRBJ2-1,TRBV7-9,ASSFGGGLF
TRBJ2-2,TRBV20-1,SARLDTGELF
TRBJ2-3,TRBV29-1,SVTVRGRVPDTQY
TRBJ2-5,TRBV5-1,ASSFRGLAEETQY
TRBJ2-3,TRBV24-1,ATSDTSRSGTDTQY